The T cell receptor (beta chain) under discussion was sequenced for a study of cytotoxic CD8 clonotypes in ibrutinib-treated CLL. Study details: A mean of about 240,000 productive templates and approximately 90,000 productive rearrangements was obtained per sample. Regarding the study as a whole: Sampling of sustained-remission and progressing patients occurred at differing times.

Genomic DNA (about 2 micrograms) was obtained from cryopreserved PBMCs for construction of TCR beta libraries. CDR3 size: 11 residues. Germline CDR1 reads SNHLY; CDR2 reads FYNNEI. A word on this clone: Its antigen remains unidentified.

Data came from immunoSEQ multiplex PCR; TCRdb stores just in-frame clones and leaves some out. The top ten clones hold roughly an eighth of a sample with 200,000 to 250,000 clones, about four fifths of them seen once. The source is a human donor with chronic lymphocytic leukemia. The chain couples TRBV2 to TRBJ1-2; 7 nucleotides agree with TRBD1. This material consisted of PBMCs, taken after 12 months of ibrutinib treatment. CDR3 DNA: TGTGCGGGGACAGAGTCCTATGGCTACACCTTC. It encodes CAGTESYGYTF.